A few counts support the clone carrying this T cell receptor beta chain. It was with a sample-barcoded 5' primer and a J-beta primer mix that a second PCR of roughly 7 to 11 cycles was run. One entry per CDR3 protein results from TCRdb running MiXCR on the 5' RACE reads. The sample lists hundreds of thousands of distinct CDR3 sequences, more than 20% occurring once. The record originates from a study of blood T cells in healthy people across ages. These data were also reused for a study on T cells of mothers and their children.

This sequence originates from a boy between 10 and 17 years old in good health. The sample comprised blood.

Here the CDR3 reads CAISEVGRYTEAFF. DNA of the CDR3: TGTGCCATCAGTGAGGTGGGACGGTACACTGAAGCTTTCTTT. This chain uses TRBV10-3 with TRBJ1-1, with D maybe TRBD1 (5 bases). Germline-derived CDR1 and CDR2 are ENHRY and SYGVKD. The CDR3 is made up of 14 amino acids. Trimming removed 2 bases at V and 3 bases at J, with 10 bases between.